The clone carrying this TCR beta chain was picked up a small number of times. Its antigen is unidentified. Each TCR beta cDNA library carried unique molecular identifiers. TCRdb analysed the PCR reads with MiXCR anew, one entry per CDR3 protein. The sample consists of almost 700,000 distinct CDR3 sequences, about 60% of them appearing once. The source of the sample is a study of post-analysis software for immune sequencing data. The CDR3 length is 13 residues. CDR1 and CDR2 (germline): LGHNA, YNFKEQ. V was pared by 0 bases and J by 10 bases, with 10 bases between. Study conclusions and caveats: About 5 TRBV segments occurring more often in patients than controls included TRBV5-6, TRBV5-1 and TRBV20-1. Diversity measured as normalized Chao1 was significantly lower in multiple sclerosis patients than in controls.

Material for sequencing was blood. This TCR was sampled from a girl aged 2 to 10 with multiple sclerosis. This rearrangement joins TRBV4-2 to TRBJ2-1, with D unclear. CDR3 region: CASSQEPIGEQFF. DNA for the CDR3: TGTGCCAGCAGCCAAGAACCCATAGGGGAGCAGTTCTTC.